Below, 14 T cell receptor beta chains from the same sample are listed, as sequenced in a study of cytomegalovirus exposure and HLA in healthy donors. The PCR contained 60 Vbeta and 13 Jbeta primers. Some clones are missing from TCRdb's copy, which holds only in-frame ones; the method was immunoSEQ multiplex PCR. The sample records roughly 190,000 clones, 60% to 85% being singletons. The specimen sequenced was PBMCs. The receptors here all came from a female donor in good health and CMV-seronegative.

The J gene is TRBJ1-4, the V gene TRBV6-5, with TRBD1 matching 7 bases. Germline V gene lookup returns CDR1 MNHEY and CDR2 SVGAGI. J gave up 8 bases and V 5 bases, and 8 bases lay outside the gene matches. This CDR3 is 14 amino acids long. The CDR3 region is CASSRTGVEEKLFF. DNA of the CDR3: TGTGCCAGCAGTCGTACAGGGGTAGAGGAAAAACTGTTTTTT.

The chain recombines TRBV9 with TRBJ1-1, with D possibly being TRBD1 (5 bases). The length of the CDR3 is 14 residues. The V and J ends lost 4 bases and 3 bases respectively, with 13 bases between them. Germline CDR1 SGDLS, CDR2 YYNGEE. The DNA for the CDR3 is TGTGCCAGCAGCCTACAGGCTCGGGACACTGAAGCTTTCTTT. Encoded protein: CASSLQARDTEAFF.

The chain joins TRBV30 to TRBJ1-1, with a tentative D call TRBD1 (5 bases). V lost 5 bases and J 0 bases, leaving 7 bases between the germline ends. This CDR3 has 12 residues. Germline V gene data show CDR1 as GTSNPN and CDR2 as SVGIG (reference sequence). CDR3 in amino acids: CAWGGMNTEAFF. As DNA, the CDR3 is TGTGCCTGGGGGGGGATGAACACTGAAGCTTTCTTT.

J is TRBJ2-7 and V is TRBV10-1, with D possibly being TRBD1 (5 bases). The V end lost 9 bases, the J end lost 3 bases, and 15 bases lay between the germline ends. The CDR3 has 13 residues. Germline lookup yields CDR1 WNHNN and CDR2 SYGVQD (reference sequence). CDR3 in amino acids: CASAVGPGYEQYF. The CDR3 nucleotides are TGCGCCAGTGCTGTGGGGCCTGGCTACGAGCAGTACTTC.

This rearrangement joins TRBV7-8 to TRBJ1-5; D perhaps matches TRBD1 (6 bases). The V end lost 2 bases, the J end lost 7 bases, and 15 bases lay between the germline ends. CDR1 is SGHVS and CDR2 is FQNEAQ in the germline V gene. The CDR3 contains 15 residues. CDR3 coding DNA: TGTGCCAGCAGCTTATTACAGGGAGGGCGCCAGCCCCAGCATTTT. As protein: CASSLLQGGRQPQHF.

V gene TRBV29-1 combines with J gene TRBJ1-2, with D maybe TRBD1 (5 bases). Germline V gene lookup returns CDR1 SQVTM and CDR2 ANQGSEA. The CDR3 loop spans 13 amino acids. V lost 4 bases and J lost 1, with 10 bases in between. CDR3 amino acids: CSVGVGGNYGYTF. CDR3 in DNA: TGCAGCGTTGGGGTGGGGGGTAACTATGGCTACACCTTC.

This chain uses TRBV5-1 with TRBJ2-2, with D maybe TRBD1 (6 bases). In germline, CDR1 is SGHRS, CDR2 YFSETQ. This CDR3 region has 16 residues. With 0 bases removed from V and 4 bases from J, the gap between germline ends came to 13 bases. CDR3 sequence: CASSLAVQGATGELFF. CDR3 bases: TGCGCCAGCAGCTTGGCAGTACAGGGAGCCACCGGGGAGCTGTTTTTT.

The chain couples TRBV2 to TRBJ1-2; the match to TRBD1 covers 9 bases. V lost 6 bases to trimming and J lost 11 bases; unmatched junction nucleotides: 19. Germline V gene data show CDR1 as SNHLY and CDR2 as FYNNEI. CDR3 length equals 16 residues. CDR3 nucleotide sequence: TGTGCCAGCAGCGAGCCCCTTCCCCGGGACAGGGTTTGGTACACCTTC. It encodes CASSEPLPRDRVWYTF.

Notes on this clone: The CDR3 carries no conserved terminal phenylalanine or tryptophan, so it likely arises from a read error. This chain joins TRBV5-6 and TRBJ1-1; tentatively, D is TRBD1 (6 bases). Germline CDR1 and CDR2: SGHDT and YYEEEE. This CDR3 contains 14 residues. V dropped 3 bases and J dropped 5 bases, with 14 bases sitting between them. The CDR3 coding sequence is TGTGCCAGCAGCTCTTATTACAGGGAAACTGAAGCTTTCCTT. Its translation: CASSSYYRETEAFL.

This clone showed up just a few times. The V gene is TRBV9, the J gene TRBJ1-1, with TRBD1 matching over 7 bases. CDR3 length: 14 amino acids. Germline lookup yields CDR1 SGDLS and CDR2 YYNGEE. The V gene end was trimmed by 4 bases and the J gene end by 2 bases; junction bases not matched to a gene: 5. CDR3 amino acids: CASSPRQGNTEAFF. The CDR3 nucleotides read TGTGCCAGCAGCCCCCGACAGGGTAACACTGAAGCTTTCTTT.

The CDR3 is CATSLAGDRGGTDTQYF. The DNA for the CDR3 is TGTGCCACCAGTCTAGCGGGGGACCGGGGGGGCACAGATACGCAGTATTTT. The chain is built from TRBV15 and TRBJ2-3; TRBD2 agrees at 10 bases. Looked up from germline, CDR1 is LNHNV and CDR2 is YYDKDF (reference sequence). CDR3 length equals 17 residues. V was clipped by 6 bases and J by 1 base; unmatched bases: 10.

CDR3 nucleotide sequence: TGTGCCAGCAGCGTCGACCCCACAGGAACCTACGAGCAGTACTTC. Amino acids: CASSVDPTGTYEQYF. The chain couples TRBV9 to TRBJ2-7; D is perhaps TRBD1 (5 bases). The V gene lost 2 bases and the J gene lost 2 bases, with 14 bases spanning the gap. This CDR3 has 15 residues. Germline CDR1 reads SGDLS; CDR2 reads YYNGEE.

The chain recombines TRBV28 with TRBJ1-1, with a tentative D call TRBD1 (6 bases). The germline V and J ends were trimmed by 5 bases and 0 bases, with 22 bases remaining between them. The V gene's germline CDR1 is MDHEN and CDR2 SYDVKM. The CDR3 sequence is 18 residues long. The DNA of the CDR3 is TGTGCCAGCAGTACAAGGGGGACCCTTTCCCTAATGAACACTGAAGCTTTCTTT. It is translated as CASSTRGTLSLMNTEAFF. Together with reference TRBV28 and TRBJ1-1, the CDR3 gives the full variable domain: DVKVTQSSRYLVKRTGEKVFLECVQDMDHENMFWYRQDPGLGLRLIYFSYDVKMKEKGDIPEGYSVSREKKERFSLILESASTNQTSMYLCASSTRGTLSLMNTEAFFGQGTRLTVV.

This rearrangement joins TRBV30 to TRBJ2-7; TRBD1 aligns across 7 bases. CDR3 length equals 14 residues. The junction had 8 bases not matched to a gene; V was cut back by 3 bases and J by 3 bases. Germline V gene data show CDR1 as GTSNPN and CDR2 as SVGIG (reference sequence). The CDR3 loop reads CAWRRTGEGYEQYF. CDR3 in DNA: TGTGCCTGGAGGAGGACAGGTGAGGGCTACGAGCAGTACTTC.